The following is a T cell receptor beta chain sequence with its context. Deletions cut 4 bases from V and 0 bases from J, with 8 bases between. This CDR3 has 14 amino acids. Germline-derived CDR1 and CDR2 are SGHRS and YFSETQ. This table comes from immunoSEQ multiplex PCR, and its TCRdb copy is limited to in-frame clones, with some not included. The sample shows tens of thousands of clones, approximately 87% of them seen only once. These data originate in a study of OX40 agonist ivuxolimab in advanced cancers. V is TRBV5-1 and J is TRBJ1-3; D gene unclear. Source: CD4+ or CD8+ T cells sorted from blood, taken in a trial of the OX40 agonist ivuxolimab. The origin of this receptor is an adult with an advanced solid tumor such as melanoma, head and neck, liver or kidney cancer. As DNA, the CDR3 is TGCGCCAGCAGCATAGCGGTCTCTGGAAACACCATATATTTT. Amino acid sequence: CASSIAVSGNTIYF.